The 15 T cell receptor beta chains listed next were all sequenced from one sample in a study of shared clonotypes between healthy human individuals. Assay: immunoSEQ multiplex PCR; the TCRdb copy retains only in-frame clones and omits some. This sample has some 2 million clones, with about 95% found just once. Selected positively for CCR7 and CD45RO-negative, naive CD8 cells excluded terminally differentiated effector memory CD45RA+ cells. Sequenced sample: naive CD8+ T cells sorted from blood. These receptors all come from a man aged 18 to 30 in good health.

Only one count was recorded for this clone. The V and J genes are TRBV19 and TRBJ1-4; the D is unclear. CDR3 length equals 13 residues. Germline values: CDR1 LNHDA, CDR2 SQIVND (reference sequence). Trimming took off 5 bases at V and 6 bases at J, with 10 bases between the two ends. For the CDR3, the DNA is TGTGCCAGTAGTGTCATACTCGATGAAAAACTGTTTTTT. Amino acids: CASSVILDEKLFF.

V is TRBV29-1 and J is TRBJ2-3, with 8 bases that match TRBD1. Germline CDR1 is SQVTM and CDR2 is ANQGSEA. J lost 6 bases, V lost 0 bases, and 8 bases had no gene match. This CDR3 has 15 amino acids. The CDR3: CSVEDPGTGSDTQYF. The CDR3 DNA follows: TGCAGCGTTGAAGACCCTGGGACAGGTTCTGATACGCAGTATTTT.

The chain has TRBV27 and TRBJ1-2; weak D call: TRBD1 (5 bases). The V end was cut by 5 bases, the J end by 5 bases, with 15 bases between. The CDR3 is 14 amino acids. Per the germline V gene, CDR1 is MNHEY and CDR2 is SMNVEV (reference sequence). The CDR3, as DNA: TGTGCCAGCAGTCCACGGGGGGGGATGTATGGCTACACCTTC. Amino acid sequence: CASSPRGGMYGYTF.

The chain is built from TRBV27 and TRBJ2-3, with TRBD2 matching over 7 bases. The CDR3 is 14 amino acids. Trimming removed 5 bases from V and 6 bases from J; junction bases left unmatched: 8. The V gene's germline CDR1 is MNHEY and CDR2 SMNVEV (reference sequence). The CDR3 sequence: CASSPTSSPDTQYF. The CDR3 bases are TGTGCCAGCAGTCCGACTAGCTCTCCGGATACGCAGTATTTT.

The chain uses TRBV7-9 and TRBJ2-7, with no clear D. From germline, CDR1 is SEHNR and CDR2 FQNEAQ (reference sequence). V was pared by 6 bases and J by 6 bases, with 12 bases between. The CDR3 has 12 amino acids. DNA for the CDR3: TGTGCCAGCAGTAGGCGTCGTAGCGAGCAGTACTTC. Residues: CASSRRRSEQYF.

The chain links TRBV4-1 to TRBJ1-1, with TRBD1 identical over 7 bases. Germline V lookup: CDR1 MGHRA, CDR2 YSYEKL. V gave up 0 bases and J gave up 1 base; unmatched junction bases: 5. The CDR3 is 16 amino acids. The CDR3 nucleotides are TGCGCCAGCAGCCAAGAGGGGGACAGCTCGAACACTGAAGCTTTCTTT. This translates into CASSQEGDSSNTEAFF.

This clone was recorded once. The V and J genes are TRBV7-8 and TRBJ2-7, with 7 bases identical to TRBD2. Germline trimming cut 1 base from V and 0 bases from J; bases unmatched to any gene: 6. From germline, CDR1 is SGHVS and CDR2 FQNEAQ. The CDR3 extends over 16 amino acids. The CDR3 sequence: CASSLGGGSYSYEQYF. In DNA, the CDR3 is TGTGCCAGCAGCTTAGGGGGCGGGAGTTACTCCTACGAGCAGTACTTC.

The J gene is TRBJ2-2, the V gene TRBV4-1; no clear D. Between the trimmed V and J ends, which lost 0 bases and 0 bases, there was a span of 11 bases. The CDR3 contains 17 residues. Per the germline V gene, CDR1 is MGHRA and CDR2 is YSYEKL. The CDR3 DNA reads as TGCGCCAGCAGCCAAGAGATAGCCATTCCGAACACCGGGGAGCTGTTTTTT. It yields the protein CASSQEIAIPNTGELFF.

The V and J genes are TRBV5-6 and TRBJ2-1; 11 bases fit TRBD1. Trimming removed 2 bases from V and 12 bases from J; junction bases left unmatched: 13. Germline lookup yields CDR1 SGHDT and CDR2 YYEEEE. The CDR3 length is 16 residues. The CDR3 DNA is TGTGCCAGCAGCTTTAATGTTTGGGACAGGGGGATAGGGCAGTTCTTC. Protein: CASSFNVWDRGIGQFF.

This clone was observed once. The chain is built from TRBV6-1 and TRBJ1-5; D gene uncertain. V was pared by 10 bases and J by 5 bases, with 9 bases between. The CDR3 consists of 11 residues. The germline V gene encodes CDR1 MNHNS and CDR2 SASEGT. The CDR3 reads CATRIDQPQHF. Here the CDR3 DNA reads TGTGCCACCCGTATCGATCAGCCCCAGCATTTT.

This chain links TRBV4-1 with TRBJ1-2, with TRBD1 matching 11 bases. Germline CDR1 is MGHRA and CDR2 is YSYEKL. The CDR3 is made up of 15 amino acids. V lost 3 bases and J lost 8; bases outside the gene matches: 8. The CDR3 DNA follows: TGCGCCAGCAGCCAGCCGGACAGGGGGCGAAGGGGCTACACCTTC. This translates into CASSQPDRGRRGYTF.

J is TRBJ2-7 and V is TRBV6-5; D not certain. The length of the CDR3 is 14 residues. The germline CDR1 and CDR2 sequences are MNHEY and SVGAGI. V was cut by 8 bases and J by 0 bases, with 14 bases left in between. The CDR3 nucleotides are TGTGCCAGCGCCCTCGGGCCTGACTCCTACGAGCAGTACTTC. Its protein is CASALGPDSYEQYF.

The chain joins TRBV19 to TRBJ1-5; 7 bases match TRBD1. Unmatched junction bases numbered 5, after V lost 3 bases and J lost 3 bases. The germline V gene encodes CDR1 LNHDA and CDR2 SQIVND (reference sequence). This CDR3 is 15 amino acids long. The CDR3, as DNA: TGTGCCAGTAGTATCAGACAGGGCCCCAATCAGCCCCAGCATTTT. Its protein is CASSIRQGPNQPQHF.

The gene calls are TRBV20-1 and TRBJ2-5; D is unclear. Trimming took 5 bases from V and 2 from J, leaving 6 bases between them. The CDR3 loop spans 11 amino acids. CDR1 is DFQATT, CDR2 SNEGSKA, per germline (reference sequence). The CDR3, as DNA: TGCAGTGCTGCCGGGCAAGAGACCCAGTACTTC. Its translation: CSAAGQETQYF.

The chain joins TRBV6-1 to TRBJ2-7; unclear D gene. V was shortened by 1 base and J by 0 bases, with 13 bases between the two germline ends. Germline V lookup: CDR1 MNHNS, CDR2 SASEGT. The CDR3 runs 16 residues. The CDR3 sequence is CASSEGIKGSSYEQYF. CDR3 nucleotides: TGTGCCAGCAGTGAAGGGATTAAGGGCAGCTCCTACGAGCAGTACTTC.